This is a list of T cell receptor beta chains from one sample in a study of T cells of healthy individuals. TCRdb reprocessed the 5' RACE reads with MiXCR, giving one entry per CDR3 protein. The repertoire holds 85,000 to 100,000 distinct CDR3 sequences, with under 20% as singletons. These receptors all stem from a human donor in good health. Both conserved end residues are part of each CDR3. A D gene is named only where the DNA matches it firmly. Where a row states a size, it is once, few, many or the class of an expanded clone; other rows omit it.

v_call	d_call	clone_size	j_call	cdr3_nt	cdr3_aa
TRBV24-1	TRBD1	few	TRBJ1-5	TGTGCCAGCAGTGACAGGGGAGGACAGCCCCAGCATTTT	CASSDRGGQPQHF
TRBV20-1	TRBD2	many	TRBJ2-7	TGCAGTGCTAGATACGCTAGCGGGACTTACGAGCAGTACTTC	CSARYASGTYEQYF
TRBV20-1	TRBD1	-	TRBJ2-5	TGCAGCAGACAGGGCGAAGAGACCCAGTACTTC	CSRQGEETQYF
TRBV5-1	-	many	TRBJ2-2	TGCGCCAGCAGCTTGACAGGGACTACTAACACCGGGGAGCTGTTTTTT	CASSLTGTTNTGELFF
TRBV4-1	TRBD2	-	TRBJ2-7	TGCGCCAGCAGCCGGACTAGTGGGATCTACGAGCAGTACTTC	CASSRTSGIYEQYF
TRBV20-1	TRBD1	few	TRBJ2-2	TGCAGTGCTAGAGTAGACAACAGGGGAACCGGGGAGCTGTTTTTT	CSARVDNRGTGELFF
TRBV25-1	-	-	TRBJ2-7	TGTGCCAGCAGTGAACGGCCCAGAGACGAGCAGTACTTC	CASSERPRDEQYF
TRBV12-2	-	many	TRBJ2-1	TGTGCAAGTCGCCCCCCCAGGAGGCAGTGCTGGCAGTTCTTC	CASRPPRRQCWQFF
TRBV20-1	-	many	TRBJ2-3	TGCAGTGCTTGGCGACAGGGCACAGATACGCAGTATTTT	CSAWRQGTDTQYF
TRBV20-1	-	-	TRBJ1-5	TGCAGTGCTAGAGTGGGCAGGGATCAGCCCCAGCATTTT	CSARVGRDQPQHF
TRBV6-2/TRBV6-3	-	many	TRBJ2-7	TGTGCCAGCAGTTACCAGGGGGAGCAGTACTTC	CASSYQGEQYF
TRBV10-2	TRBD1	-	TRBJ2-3	TGCGCCAGCAGTGGGGACAGTTCCACAGATTCGCAGTATTTT	CASSGDSSTDSQYF
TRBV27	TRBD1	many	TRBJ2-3	TGTGCCAGCAGTTTGGCCGAAACAGGGGTAAAGACAGATACGCAGTATTTT	CASSLAETGVKTDTQYF
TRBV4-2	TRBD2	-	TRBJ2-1	TGTGCCAGCAGCCAAGGGTTCGGCGGGAGCTCCTACAATGAGCAGTTCTTC	CASSQGFGGSSYNEQFF
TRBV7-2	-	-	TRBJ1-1	TGTGCCAGCAGCCCAGGACAGATACCCCTTGGCACTGAAGCTTTCTTT	CASSPGQIPLGTEAFF
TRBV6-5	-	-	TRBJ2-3	TGTGCCAGCAACCGCGGGGGCCTCACAGATACGCAGTATTTT	CASNRGGLTDTQYF
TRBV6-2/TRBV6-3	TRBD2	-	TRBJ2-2	TGTGCCAGCAGTTTCGGACTAGCGGGAGCAAACACCGGGGAGCTGTTTTTT	CASSFGLAGANTGELFF
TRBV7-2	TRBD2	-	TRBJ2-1	TGTGCCAGCAGCTTAGACCTGGGGCGGGGGGGCCGGACCGAGCAGTTCTTC	CASSLDLGRGGRTEQFF
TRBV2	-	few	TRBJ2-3	TGTGCCAGCAGGGACAGACCAGATACGCAGTATTTT	CASRDRPDTQYF
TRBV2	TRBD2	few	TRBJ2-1	TGTGCCAGCAGTGAATACCTTCTAGCGGGAGGGGTCAATGAGCAGTTCTTC	CASSEYLLAGGVNEQFF
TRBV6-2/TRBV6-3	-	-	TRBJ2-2	TGTGCCAGCACAGGTTACGGGGAGCTGTTTTTT	CASTGYGELFF
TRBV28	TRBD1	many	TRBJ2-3	TGTGCCAGCAGCGGGACAGGGAGCACAGATACGCAGTATTTT	CASSGTGSTDTQYF
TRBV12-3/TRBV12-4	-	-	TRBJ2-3	TGTGCCAGCAGTCCACACACAGATACGCAGTATTTT	CASSPHTDTQYF
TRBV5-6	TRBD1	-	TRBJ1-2	TGTGCCAGCAGCCCTTGGGACAGGGGGCAGGGGTATGGCTACACCTTC	CASSPWDRGQGYGYTF
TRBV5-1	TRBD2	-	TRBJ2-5	TGCGCCAGCACCCAAACGGGCGGGGGAAGTGTGACCCAGTACTTC	CASTQTGGGSVTQYF
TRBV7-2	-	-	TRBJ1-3	TGTGCCAGCAGCTTAGCCGCGGTTCCTGCTGGAAACACCATATATTTT	CASSLAAVPAGNTIYF
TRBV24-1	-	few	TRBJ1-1	TGTGCCACCAGGCAGGGCTCTGAAGCTTTCTTT	CATRQGSEAFF
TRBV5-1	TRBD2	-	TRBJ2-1	TGCGCCAGCAGCTTGTATGCTAGCGGGAACAATGAGCAGTTCTTC	CASSLYASGNNEQFF
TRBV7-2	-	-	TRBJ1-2	TGTGCCAGCAGCTTAAAAGTCAGCTATGGCTACACCTTC	CASSLKVSYGYTF
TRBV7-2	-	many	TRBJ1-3	TGTGCCAGCAGCTTAGACAGACGAAACACCATATATTTT	CASSLDRRNTIYF
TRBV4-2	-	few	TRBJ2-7	TGTGCCAGCAGCCAACATCAGGGGCGATCTTACGAGCAGTACTTC	CASSQHQGRSYEQYF
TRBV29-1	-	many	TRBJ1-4	TGCAGCGCTGGCGATGAAAAACTGTTTTTT	CSAGDEKLFF
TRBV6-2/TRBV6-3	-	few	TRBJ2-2	TGTGCCAGCAGTTACGGGCTAGCGAGCACCGGGGAGCTGTTTTTT	CASSYGLASTGELFF
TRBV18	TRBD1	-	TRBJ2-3	TGTGCCAGCTCACAAGGACAGGGGGCCCTCACAGATACGCAGTATTTT	CASSQGQGALTDTQYF
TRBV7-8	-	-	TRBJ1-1	TGTGCCAGCAGCTTAGCGGGGGGAATTACTGAAGCTTTCTTT	CASSLAGGITEAFF
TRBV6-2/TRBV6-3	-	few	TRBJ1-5	TGTGCCAGCAGTCAGGGTTGGCCCCAGCATTTT	CASSQGWPQHF
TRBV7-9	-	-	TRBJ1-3	TGTGCCAGCAGCGAAGGGGGGCTGGAAAACACCATATATTTT	CASSEGGLENTIYF
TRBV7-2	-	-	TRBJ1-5	TGTGCCAGCAGCTTAGTTAGCGACTGGAGTCAGCCCCAGCATTTT	CASSLVSDWSQPQHF